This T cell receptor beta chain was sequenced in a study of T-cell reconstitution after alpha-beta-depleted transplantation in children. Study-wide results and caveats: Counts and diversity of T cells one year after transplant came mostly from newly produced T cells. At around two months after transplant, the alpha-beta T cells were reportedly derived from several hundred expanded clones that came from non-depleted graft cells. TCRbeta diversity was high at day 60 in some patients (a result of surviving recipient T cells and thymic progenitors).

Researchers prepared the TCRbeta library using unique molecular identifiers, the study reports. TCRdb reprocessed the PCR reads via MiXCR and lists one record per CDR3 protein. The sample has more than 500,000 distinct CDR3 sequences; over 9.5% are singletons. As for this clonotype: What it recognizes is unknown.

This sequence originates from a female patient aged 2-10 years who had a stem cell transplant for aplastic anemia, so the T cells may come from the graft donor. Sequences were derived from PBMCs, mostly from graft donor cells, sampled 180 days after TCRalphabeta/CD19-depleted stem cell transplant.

The chain's CDR3 is CASSSPRVVGTDTQYF. CDR3 nucleotides: TGTGCCAGCAGTTCTCCTAGGGTGGTAGGCACAGATACGCAGTATTTT. The chain couples TRBV27 to TRBJ2-3; D not certain. Germline V gene data show CDR1 as MNHEY and CDR2 as SMNVEV (reference sequence). Deletions cut 4 bases from V and 1 base from J, with 15 bases between. This CDR3 has 16 residues.